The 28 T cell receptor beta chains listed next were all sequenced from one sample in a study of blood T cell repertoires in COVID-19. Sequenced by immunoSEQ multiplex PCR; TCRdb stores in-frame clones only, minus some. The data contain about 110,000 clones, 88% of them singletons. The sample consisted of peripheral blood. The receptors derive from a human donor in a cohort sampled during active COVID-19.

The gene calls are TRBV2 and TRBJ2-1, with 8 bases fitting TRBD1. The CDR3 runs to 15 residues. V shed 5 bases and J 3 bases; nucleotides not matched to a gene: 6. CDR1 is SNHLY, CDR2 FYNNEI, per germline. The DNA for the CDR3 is TGTGCCAGCAGTCCCGGACAGGGTCGCTACAATGAGCAGTTCTTC. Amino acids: CASSPGQGRYNEQFF.

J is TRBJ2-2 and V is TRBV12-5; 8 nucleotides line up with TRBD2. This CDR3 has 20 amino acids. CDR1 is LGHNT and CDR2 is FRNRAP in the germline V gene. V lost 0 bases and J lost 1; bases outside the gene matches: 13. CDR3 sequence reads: CASGLVIGGAHLLNTGELFF. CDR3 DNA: TGTGCTAGTGGTTTGGTGATCGGGGGGGCCCACCTCTTGAACACCGGGGAGCTGTTTTTT.

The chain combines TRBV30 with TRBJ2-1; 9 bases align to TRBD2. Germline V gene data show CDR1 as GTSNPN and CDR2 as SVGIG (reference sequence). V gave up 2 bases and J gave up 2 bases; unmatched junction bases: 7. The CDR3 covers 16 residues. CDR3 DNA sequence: TGTGCCTGGAGTTGGGGAAGGACTAGCGCCTACAATGAGCAGTTCTTC. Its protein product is CAWSWGRTSAYNEQFF.

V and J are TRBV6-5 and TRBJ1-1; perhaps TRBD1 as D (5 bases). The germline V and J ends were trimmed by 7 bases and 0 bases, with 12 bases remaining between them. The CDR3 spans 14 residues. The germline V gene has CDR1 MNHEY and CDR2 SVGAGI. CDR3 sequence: CASTEGVLNTEAFF. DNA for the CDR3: TGTGCCAGCACCGAAGGGGTCTTGAACACTGAAGCTTTCTTT.

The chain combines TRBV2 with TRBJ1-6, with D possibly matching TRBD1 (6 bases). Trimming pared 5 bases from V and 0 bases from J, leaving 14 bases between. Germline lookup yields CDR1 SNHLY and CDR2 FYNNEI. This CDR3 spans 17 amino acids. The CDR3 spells CASSLQGWSSYNSPLHF. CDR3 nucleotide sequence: TGTGCCAGCAGTTTACAGGGATGGAGCTCCTATAATTCACCCCTCCACTTT.

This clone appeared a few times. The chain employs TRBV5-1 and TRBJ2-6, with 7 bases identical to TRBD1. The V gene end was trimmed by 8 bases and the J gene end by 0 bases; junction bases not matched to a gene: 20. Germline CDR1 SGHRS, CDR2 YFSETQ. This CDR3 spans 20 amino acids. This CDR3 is CASSTGPLSLTSSGANVLTF. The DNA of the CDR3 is TGCGCCAGTTCGACAGGGCCGCTCTCCCTCACTAGCTCTGGGGCCAACGTCCTGACTTTC.

For the CDR3, the DNA is TGTGCCAGCAGCTTGAGAGGGGTCGGGGGGGCCCTCATGAACACTGAAGCTTTCTTT. This sequence encodes CASSLRGVGGALMNTEAFF. V and J are TRBV5-4 and TRBJ1-1; possible D gene TRBD1, 6 bases. The CDR3 covers 19 residues. The V end was cut by 1 base, the J end by 0 bases, with 22 bases between. Per the germline V gene, CDR1 is SGHNT and CDR2 is YYREEE (reference sequence). Together with reference TRBV5-4 and TRBJ1-1, the CDR3 gives the full variable domain: ETGVTQSPTHLIKTRGQQVTLRCSSQSGHNTVSWYQQALGQGPQFIFQYYREEENGRGNFPPRFSGLQFPNYSSELNVNALELDDSALYLCASSLRGVGGALMNTEAFFGQGTRLTVV.

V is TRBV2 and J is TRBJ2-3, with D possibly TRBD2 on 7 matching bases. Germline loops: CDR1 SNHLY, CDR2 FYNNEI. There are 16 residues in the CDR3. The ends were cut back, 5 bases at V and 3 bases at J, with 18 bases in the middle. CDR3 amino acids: CASSPLGGGTTDTQYF. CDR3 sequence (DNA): TGTGCCAGCAGTCCCTTAGGGGGGGGCACAACAGATACGCAGTATTTT.

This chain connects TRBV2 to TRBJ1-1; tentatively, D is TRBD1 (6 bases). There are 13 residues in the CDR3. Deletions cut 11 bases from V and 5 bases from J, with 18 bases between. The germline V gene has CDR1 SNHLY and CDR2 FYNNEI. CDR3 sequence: CAAPKAGVTEAFF. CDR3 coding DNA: TGTGCCGCCCCGAAGGCAGGGGTTACTGAAGCTTTCTTT.

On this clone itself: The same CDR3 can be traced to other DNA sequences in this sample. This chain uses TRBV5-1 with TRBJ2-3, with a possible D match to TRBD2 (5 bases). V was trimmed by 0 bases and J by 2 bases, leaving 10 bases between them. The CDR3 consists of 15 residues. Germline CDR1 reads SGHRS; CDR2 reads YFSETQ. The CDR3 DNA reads TGCGCCAGCAGCTTGGGAGGCGGGTCCACAGATACGCAGTATTTT. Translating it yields CASSLGGGSTDTQYF.

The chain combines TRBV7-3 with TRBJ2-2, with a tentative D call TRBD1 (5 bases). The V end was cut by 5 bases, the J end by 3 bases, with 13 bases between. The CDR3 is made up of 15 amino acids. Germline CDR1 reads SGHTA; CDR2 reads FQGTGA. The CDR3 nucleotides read TGTGCCAGCAGCCCGCAGGGCGGCCACACCGGGGAGCTGTTTTTT. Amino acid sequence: CASSPQGGHTGELFF. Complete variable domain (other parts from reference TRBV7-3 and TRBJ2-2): GAGVSQTPSNKVTEKGKYVELRCDPISGHTALYWYRQSLGQGPEFLIYFQGTGAADDSGLPNDRFFAVRPEGSVSTLKIQRTERGDSAVYLCASSPQGGHTGELFFGEGSRLTVL.

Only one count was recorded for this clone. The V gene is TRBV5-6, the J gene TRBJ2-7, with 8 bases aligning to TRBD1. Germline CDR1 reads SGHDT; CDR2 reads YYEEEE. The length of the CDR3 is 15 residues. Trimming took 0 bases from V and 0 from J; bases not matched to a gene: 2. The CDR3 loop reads CASSLGGQASYEQYF. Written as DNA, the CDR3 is TGTGCCAGCAGCTTGGGGGGACAGGCCTCCTACGAGCAGTACTTC.

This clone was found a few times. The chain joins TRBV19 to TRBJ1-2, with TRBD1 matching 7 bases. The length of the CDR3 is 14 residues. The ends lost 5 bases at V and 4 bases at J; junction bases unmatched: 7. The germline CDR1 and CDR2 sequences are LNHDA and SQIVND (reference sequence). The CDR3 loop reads CASSHRDSPYGYTF. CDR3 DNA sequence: TGTGCCAGTAGTCACCGGGACAGCCCCTATGGCTACACCTTC.

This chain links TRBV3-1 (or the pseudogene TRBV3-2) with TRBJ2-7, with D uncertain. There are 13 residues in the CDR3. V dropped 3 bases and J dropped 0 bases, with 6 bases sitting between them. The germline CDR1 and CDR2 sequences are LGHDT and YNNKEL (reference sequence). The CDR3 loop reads CASSQAFSYEQYF. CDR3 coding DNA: TGTGCCAGCAGCCAGGCCTTCTCCTACGAGCAGTACTTC.

CDR3 in amino acids: CASSTGQPNEKLFF. In DNA form, the CDR3 reads TGTGCCAGCAGCACGGGACAGCCAAATGAAAAACTGTTTTTT. This chain connects TRBV7-9 to TRBJ1-4; 7 nucleotides agree with TRBD1. The CDR3 extends over 14 amino acids. J was trimmed by 5 bases and V by 5 bases; bases with no gene match: 5. CDR1 is SEHNR, CDR2 FQNEAQ, per germline (reference sequence).

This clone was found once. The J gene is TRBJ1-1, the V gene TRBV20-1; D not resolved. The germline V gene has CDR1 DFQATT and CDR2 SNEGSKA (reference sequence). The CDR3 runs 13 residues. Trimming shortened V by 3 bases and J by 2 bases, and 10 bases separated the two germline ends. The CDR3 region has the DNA TGCAGTGCTAGTCGGCAGGCCAACACTGAAGCTTTCTTT. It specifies CSASRQANTEAFF.

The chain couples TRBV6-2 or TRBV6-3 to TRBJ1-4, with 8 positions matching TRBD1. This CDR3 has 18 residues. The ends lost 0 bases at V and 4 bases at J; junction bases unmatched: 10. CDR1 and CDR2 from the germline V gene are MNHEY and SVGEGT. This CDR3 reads CASSYSNQGASVNEKLFF. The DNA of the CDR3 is TGTGCCAGCAGTTACTCGAACCAGGGGGCTTCGGTTAATGAAAAACTGTTTTTT.

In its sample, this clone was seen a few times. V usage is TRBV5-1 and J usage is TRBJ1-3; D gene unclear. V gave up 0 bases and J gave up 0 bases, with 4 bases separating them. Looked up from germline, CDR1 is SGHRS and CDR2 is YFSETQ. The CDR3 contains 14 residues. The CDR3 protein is CASSLGSSGNTIYF. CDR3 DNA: TGCGCCAGCAGCTTGGGGAGCTCTGGAAACACCATATATTTT. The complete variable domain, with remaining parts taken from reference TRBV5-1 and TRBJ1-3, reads KAGVTQTPRYLIKTRGQQVTLSCSPISGHRSVSWYQQTPGQGLQFLFEYFSETQRNKGNFPGRFSGRQFSNSRSEMNVSTLELGDSALYLCASSLGSSGNTIYFGEGSWLTVV.

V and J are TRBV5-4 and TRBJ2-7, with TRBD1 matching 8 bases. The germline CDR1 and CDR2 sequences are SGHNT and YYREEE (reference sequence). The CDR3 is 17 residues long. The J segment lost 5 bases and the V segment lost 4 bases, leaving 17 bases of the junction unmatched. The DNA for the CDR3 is TGTGCCAGCAGCCCCGGGGAGACAGGGGCCCTTTGGAACGAGCAGTACTTC. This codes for CASSPGETGALWNEQYF.

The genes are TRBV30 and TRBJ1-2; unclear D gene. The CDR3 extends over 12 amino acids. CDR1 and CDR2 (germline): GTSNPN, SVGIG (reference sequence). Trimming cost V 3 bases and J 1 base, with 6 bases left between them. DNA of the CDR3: TGTGCCTGGAGCGTCTTTAACTATGGCTACACCTTC. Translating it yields CAWSVFNYGYTF.

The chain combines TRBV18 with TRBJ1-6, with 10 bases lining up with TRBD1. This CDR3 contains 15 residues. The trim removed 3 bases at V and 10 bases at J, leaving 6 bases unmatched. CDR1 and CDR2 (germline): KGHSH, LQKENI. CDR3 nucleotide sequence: TGTGCCAGCTCACCGGGGACAGGGGAAGGGTCACCCCTCCACTTT. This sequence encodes CASSPGTGEGSPLHF.

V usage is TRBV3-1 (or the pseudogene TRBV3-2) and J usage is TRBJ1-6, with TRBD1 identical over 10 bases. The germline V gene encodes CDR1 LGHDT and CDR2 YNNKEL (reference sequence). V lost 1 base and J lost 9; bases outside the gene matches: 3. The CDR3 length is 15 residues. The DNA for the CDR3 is TGTGCCAGCAGCCAAGGAGGGGACAGGGGTTCACCCCTCCACTTT. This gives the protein CASSQGGDRGSPLHF.

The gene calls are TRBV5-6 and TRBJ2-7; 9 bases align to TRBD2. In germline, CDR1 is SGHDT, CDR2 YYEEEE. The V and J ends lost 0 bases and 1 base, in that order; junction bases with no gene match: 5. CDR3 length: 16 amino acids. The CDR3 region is CASSLGSGGNSYEQYF. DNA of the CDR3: TGTGCCAGCAGCTTGGGGAGCGGGGGGAATTCCTACGAGCAGTACTTC.

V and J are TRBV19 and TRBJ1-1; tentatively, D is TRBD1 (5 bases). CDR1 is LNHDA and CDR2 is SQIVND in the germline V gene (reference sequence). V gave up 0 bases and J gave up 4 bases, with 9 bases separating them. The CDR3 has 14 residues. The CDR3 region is CASSIDTGVTEAFF. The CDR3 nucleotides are TGTGCCAGTAGTATAGATACGGGGGTCACTGAAGCTTTCTTT.

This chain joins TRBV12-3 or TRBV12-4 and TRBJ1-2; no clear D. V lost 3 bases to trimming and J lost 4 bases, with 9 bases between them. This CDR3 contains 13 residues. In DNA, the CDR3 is TGTGCCAGCAGTTTGGCAGGCCCCTATGGCTACACCTTC. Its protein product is CASSLAGPYGYTF.

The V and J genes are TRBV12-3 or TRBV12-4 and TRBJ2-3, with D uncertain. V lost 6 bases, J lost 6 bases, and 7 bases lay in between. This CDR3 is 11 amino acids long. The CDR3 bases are TGTGCCAGCAGGATCGGGGATACGCAGTATTTT. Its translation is CASRIGDTQYF.

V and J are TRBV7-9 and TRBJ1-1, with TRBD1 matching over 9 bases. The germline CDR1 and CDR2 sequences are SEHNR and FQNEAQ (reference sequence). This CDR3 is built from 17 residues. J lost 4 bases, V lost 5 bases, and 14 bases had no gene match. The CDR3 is CASSAPGQGPGGTEAFF. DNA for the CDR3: TGTGCCAGCAGCGCCCCGGGACAGGGACCTGGGGGCACTGAAGCTTTCTTT.

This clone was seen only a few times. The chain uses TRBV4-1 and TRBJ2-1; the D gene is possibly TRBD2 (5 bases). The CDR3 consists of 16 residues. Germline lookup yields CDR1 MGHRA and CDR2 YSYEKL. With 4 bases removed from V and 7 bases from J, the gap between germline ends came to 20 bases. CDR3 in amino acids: CASSPQEGVSGNEQFF. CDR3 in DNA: TGCGCCAGCAGCCCTCAAGAAGGAGTATCGGGGAATGAGCAGTTCTTC.